This T cell receptor (beta chain) is drawn from a study of T cell clonotyping in hematopoietic cell transplantation. The protocol was immunoSEQ multiplex PCR, while the TCRdb copy is restricted to in-frame clones and leaves out a portion. The table has more than 55,000 clones, about 94% seen once. V dropped 0 bases and J dropped 7; count of bases not matched to a gene: 2. This CDR3 has 15 residues. CDR1 and CDR2 (germline): MGHRA, YSYEKL. Specimen: peripheral blood mononuclear cells. The V call is TRBV4-1, the J call TRBJ2-1; 11 positions agree with TRBD2. The sequence was collected from a man in his fifties in good health. Some clones in this sample may be carry-over from other donors' samples. The CDR3 DNA is TGCGCCAGCAGCCAAGAGGGACTAGCGGTAAATGAGCAGTTCTTC. This sequence encodes CASSQEGLAVNEQFF.